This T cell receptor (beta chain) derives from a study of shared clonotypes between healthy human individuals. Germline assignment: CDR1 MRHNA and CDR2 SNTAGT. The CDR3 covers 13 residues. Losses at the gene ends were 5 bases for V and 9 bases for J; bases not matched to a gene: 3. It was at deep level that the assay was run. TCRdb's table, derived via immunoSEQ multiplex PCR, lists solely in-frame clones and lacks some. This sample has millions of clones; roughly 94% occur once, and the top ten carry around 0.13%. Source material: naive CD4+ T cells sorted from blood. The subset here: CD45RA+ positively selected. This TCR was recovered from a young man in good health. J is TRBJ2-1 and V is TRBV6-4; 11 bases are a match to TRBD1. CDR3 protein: CASSWTGGVEQFF. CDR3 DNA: TGTGCCAGCAGTTGGACAGGGGGCGTTGAGCAGTTCTTC.